The subject of this entry is one T cell receptor beta chain. This specimen comes from a study of blood T cell repertoires in COVID-19. Whole-study context: Nucleic acid was either cDNA or gDNA, and it came from T cells, B-cell-depleted T cells, or PBMCs.

Assay used: immunoSEQ multiplex PCR; TCRdb lists only in-frame clones, some missing. The sample lists approximately 120,000 clones; 81% were seen once. The CDR3 spans 14 residues. The germline V gene has CDR1 SGHVS and CDR2 FQNEAQ. The V gene end was trimmed by 5 bases and the J gene end by 2 bases; junction bases not matched to a gene: 6. The J gene is TRBJ2-7, the V gene TRBV7-8; TRBD1 matches 7 bases. Sequencing was done on a sample of peripheral blood. The TCR sequence derives from a human donor in a cohort sampled during active COVID-19. As DNA, the CDR3 is TGTGCCAGCAGCAACCCGAGGGGGCCCTACGAGCAGTACTTC. Protein: CASSNPRGPYEQYF.